The next 16 T cell receptor beta chains were all read from a single sample in a study of patients and donors after allogeneic stem cell transplantation. TCRdb used MiXCR to reprocess the RT-PCR reads, holding one entry per CDR3 protein. The sample includes approximately 220,000 distinct CDR3 sequences, roughly 38% of them seen just once. Input material: blood, either unsorted or a sorted T cell fraction (not recorded which). These receptors all stem from a human donor who was either an allogeneic HSCT recipient or a stem cell or donor lymphocyte infusion donor (not recorded which). It is not recorded whose cells these are; they may come from a transplant donor.

In its sample, this clonotype was seen a few times. The V gene is TRBV25-1, the J gene TRBJ2-6, with D tentatively TRBD1 (6 bases). The length of the CDR3 is 17 residues. Trimming stripped 5 bases from V and 4 bases from J, with 18 bases between. CDR1 and CDR2 from the germline V gene are MGHDK and SYGVNS. In DNA form, the CDR3 reads TGTGCCAGCAGTACCGATGTGACAGGCCCGGGGGCCAACGTCCTGACTTTC. Its protein product is CASSTDVTGPGANVLTF.

This sequence joins TRBV7-9 and TRBJ2-1, with D possibly being TRBD2 (5 bases). V lost 4 bases and J 6 bases, leaving 16 bases between the germline ends. The CDR3 contains 15 residues. Germline V gene sequence: CDR1 SEHNR, CDR2 FQNEAQ (reference sequence). The CDR3 bases are TGTGCCAGCAGCTCAATTGGGCTAGCTGGCAATGAGCAGTTCTTC. This encodes CASSSIGLAGNEQFF. Full variable domain (missing parts from reference TRBV7-9 and TRBJ2-1): DTGVSQNPRHKITKRGQNVTFRCDPISEHNRLYWYRQTLGQGPEFLTYFQNEAQLEKSRLLSDRFSAERPKGSFSTLEIQRTEQGDSAMYLCASSSIGLAGNEQFFGPGTRLTVL.

This clonotype was counted a few times. V is TRBV10-3 and J is TRBJ2-4; D possibly corresponds to TRBD1 (7 bases). Trimming stripped 8 bases from V and 0 bases from J, with 14 bases between. Per germline, CDR1 ENHRY and CDR2 SYGVKD. The length of the CDR3 is 15 residues. CDR3 coding DNA: TGTGCCATCCAAACGCAGGGGGGAGCCAAAAACATTCAGTACTTC. Encoded protein: CAIQTQGGAKNIQYF.

This clonotype was counted between two and nine times. The CDR3 loop reads CSARTGDYTEAFF. In DNA, the CDR3 is TGCAGCGCTAGGACAGGGGACTACACTGAAGCTTTCTTT. The V and J genes are TRBV29-1 and TRBJ1-1, with 9 bases fitting TRBD1. Germline-derived CDR1 and CDR2 are SQVTM and ANQGSEA. V shed 7 bases and J 3 bases; nucleotides not matched to a gene: 6. The CDR3 is 13 amino acids. Full variable domain (outside the CDR3, taken from reference TRBV29-1 and TRBJ1-1): SAVISQKPSRDICQRGTSLTIQCQVDSQVTMMFWYRQQPGQSLTLIATANQGSEATYESGFVIDKFPISRPNLTFSTLTVSNMSPEDSSIYLCSARTGDYTEAFFGQGTRLTVV.

The V and J genes are TRBV4-1 and TRBJ2-7; perhaps TRBD1 as D (5 bases). Germline CDR1 and CDR2: MGHRA and YSYEKL. This CDR3 contains 15 residues. The V gene lost 0 bases and the J gene lost 1 base, with 10 bases spanning the gap. CDR3 in amino acids: CASSQDWGQSYEQYF. The CDR3 DNA is TGCGCCAGCAGCCAAGACTGGGGCCAGTCCTACGAGCAGTACTTC.

In this sample, this clonotype turned up a few times. The J gene is TRBJ1-1, the V gene TRBV12-3 or TRBV12-4, with a weak D call TRBD1 (6 bases). The CDR3 sequence is 14 residues long. V lost 7 bases to trimming and J lost 0 bases, with 12 bases between them. The CDR3 bases are TGTGCCAGCAAAAAGGGGGAGGTGAACACTGAAGCTTTCTTT. Translating gives CASKKGEVNTEAFF.

The chain carries TRBV7-6 and TRBJ2-7; D is perhaps TRBD1 (6 bases). Trimming pared 0 bases from V and 3 bases from J, leaving 15 bases between. Germline CDR1 and CDR2: SGHVS and FNYEAQ. CDR3 length: 16 amino acids. Written as DNA, the CDR3 is TGTGCCAGCAGCTTAGCCCCGGGACAAGGCTTCTACGAGCAGTACTTC. Protein sequence: CASSLAPGQGFYEQYF.

The rearrangement links TRBV30 to TRBJ1-6; perhaps TRBD1 as D (6 bases). V lost 2 bases, J lost 7 bases, and 9 bases lay in between. This CDR3 is 13 amino acids long. The V gene's germline CDR1 is GTSNPN and CDR2 SVGIG (reference sequence). CDR3 sequence (DNA): TGTGCCTGGAGTCCAGGGGTGAATTCACCCCTCCACTTT. Translation: CAWSPGVNSPLHF.

This clonotype was counted only a few times. This chain links TRBV28 with TRBJ1-1, with D tentatively TRBD1 (5 bases). V was clipped by 5 bases and J by 1 base, with 14 bases between them. Germline V gene lookup returns CDR1 MDHEN and CDR2 SYDVKM. This CDR3 has 15 amino acids. The CDR3, as DNA: TGTGCCAGCAGTCCCCGGACAAGGACGAACACTGAAGCTTTCTTT. Protein product: CASSPRTRTNTEAFF.

The CDR3 bases are TGCGCCAGCAGCCAAGATGGAGCATTCACCGGGGAGCTGTTTTTT. This sequence encodes CASSQDGAFTGELFF. The rearrangement uses TRBV4-1 and TRBJ2-2; D call uncertain. The CDR3 is made up of 15 amino acids. CDR1 is MGHRA and CDR2 is YSYEKL in the germline V gene. Deletions cut 0 bases from V and 4 bases from J, with 9 bases between.

This clonotype was observed a handful of times. The chain is built from TRBV4-3 and TRBJ1-6; tentatively, D is TRBD1 (6 bases). The CDR3 runs 19 residues. The V and J ends lost 4 bases and 0 bases respectively, with 19 bases between them. Germline V lookup: CDR1 LGHNA, CDR2 YSLEER. The CDR3 bases are TGCGCCAGCAGCCCTCGAGGACAGACCTTCAGCTCCTATAATTCACCCCTCCACTTT. Amino acid sequence: CASSPRGQTFSSYNSPLHF.

This sequence joins TRBV20-1 and TRBJ1-4, with TRBD1 identical over 9 bases. Unmatched junction bases numbered 9, after V lost 3 bases and J lost 7 bases. The CDR3 runs to 15 residues. Germline CDR1 reads DFQATT; CDR2 reads SNEGSKA (reference sequence). The CDR3 coding sequence is TGCAGTGCTAGGCCCGACAGGGGACAGGGTGAAAAACTGTTTTTT. This sequence encodes CSARPDRGQGEKLFF.

The rearrangement uses TRBV29-1 and TRBJ1-5; weak D call: TRBD1 (5 bases). This CDR3 is built from 13 residues. Trimming took off 7 bases at V and 2 bases at J, with 12 bases between the two ends. Germline V lookup: CDR1 SQVTM, CDR2 ANQGSEA. CDR3 sequence reads: CSASLGGNQPQHF. The CDR3 nucleotides read TGCAGCGCCTCGTTGGGGGGCAATCAGCCCCAGCATTTT.

This clonotype appeared a few times. The V gene is TRBV9, the J gene TRBJ1-1; weak D call: TRBD1 (5 bases). The CDR3 has 15 residues. CDR1 is SGDLS and CDR2 is YYNGEE in the germline V gene. V was shortened by 0 bases and J by 1 base, with 10 bases between the two germline ends. The CDR3 here is CASSVDAGPNTEAFF. The CDR3 region has the DNA TGTGCCAGCAGCGTAGATGCAGGGCCGAACACTGAAGCTTTCTTT.

The J gene is TRBJ1-2, the V gene TRBV7-9; D is undetermined. V was shortened by 5 bases and J by 4 bases, with 2 bases between the two germline ends. CDR3 length: 10 amino acids. Germline V gives CDR1 SEHNR, CDR2 FQNEAQ (reference sequence). The CDR3 region has the DNA TGTGCCAGCAGCCTCTATGGCTACACCTTC. Translating gives CASSLYGYTF.

The rearrangement joins TRBV6-5 to TRBJ2-3; D remains unclear. V gave up 2 bases and J gave up 9 bases, with 18 bases separating them. The CDR3 is 15 residues long. Germline CDR1 reads MNHEY; CDR2 reads SVGAGI. As DNA, the CDR3 is TGTGCCAGCAGTTACGACCCAGATACGGTCTCGACGCAGTATTTT. Its protein product is CASSYDPDTVSTQYF.